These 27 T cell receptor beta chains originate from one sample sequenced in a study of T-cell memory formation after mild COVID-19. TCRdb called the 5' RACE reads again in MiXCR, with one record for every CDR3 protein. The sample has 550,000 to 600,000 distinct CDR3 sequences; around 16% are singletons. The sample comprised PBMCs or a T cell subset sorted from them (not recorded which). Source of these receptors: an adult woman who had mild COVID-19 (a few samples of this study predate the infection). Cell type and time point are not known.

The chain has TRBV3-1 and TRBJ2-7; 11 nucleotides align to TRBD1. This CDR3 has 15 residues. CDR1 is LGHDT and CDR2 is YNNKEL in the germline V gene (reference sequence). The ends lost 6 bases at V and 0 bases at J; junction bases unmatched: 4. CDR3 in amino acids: CASRQGQGGSYEQYF. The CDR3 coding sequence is TGTGCCAGCAGGCAGGGACAGGGGGGCTCCTACGAGCAGTACTTC.

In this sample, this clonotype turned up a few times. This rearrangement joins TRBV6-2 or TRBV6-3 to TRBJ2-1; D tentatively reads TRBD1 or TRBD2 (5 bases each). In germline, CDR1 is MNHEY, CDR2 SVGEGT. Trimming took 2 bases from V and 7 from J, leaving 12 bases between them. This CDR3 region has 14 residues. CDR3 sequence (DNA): TGTGCCAGCAGTTACGGGGCTAGCCGGAATGAGCAGTTCTTC. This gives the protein CASSYGASRNEQFF.

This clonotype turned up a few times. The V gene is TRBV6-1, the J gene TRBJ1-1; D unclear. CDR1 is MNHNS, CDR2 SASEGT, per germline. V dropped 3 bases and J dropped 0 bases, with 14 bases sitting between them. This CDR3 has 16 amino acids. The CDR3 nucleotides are TGTGCCAGCAGTGAGTCGCAAAGCGAACTGAACACTGAAGCTTTCTTT. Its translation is CASSESQSELNTEAFF.

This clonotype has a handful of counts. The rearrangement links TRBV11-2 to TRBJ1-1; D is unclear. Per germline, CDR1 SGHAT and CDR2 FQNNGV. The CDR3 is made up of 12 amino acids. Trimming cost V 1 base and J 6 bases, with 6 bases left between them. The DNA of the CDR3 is TGTGCCAGCAGCTTAGGGTTAGCTGAAGCTTTCTTT. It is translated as CASSLGLAEAFF.

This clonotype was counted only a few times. CDR3 nucleotide sequence: TGTGCCAGCAGCTCCGGACATTGGAACACCGGGGAGCTGTTTTTT. This translates into CASSSGHWNTGELFF. J is TRBJ2-2 and V is TRBV7-9; TRBD1 might be the D (5 bases). The V gene's germline CDR1 is SEHNR and CDR2 FQNEAQ (reference sequence). The V gene lost 4 bases and the J gene lost 1 base, with 10 bases spanning the gap. The CDR3 loop spans 15 amino acids.

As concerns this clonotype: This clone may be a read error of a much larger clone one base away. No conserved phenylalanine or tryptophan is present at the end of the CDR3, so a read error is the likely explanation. In DNA, the CDR3 is TGCAGTGCTAGAGTCCGGGGGCCCCTCTATGGCTACACCTTA. Its translation: CSARVRGPLYGYTL. V usage is TRBV20-1 and J usage is TRBJ1-2, with D possibly TRBD1 on 6 matching bases. The CDR3 sequence is 14 residues long. The V gene's germline CDR1 is DFQATT and CDR2 SNEGSKA (reference sequence). The V gene lost 1 base and the J gene lost 4 bases, with 13 bases spanning the gap.

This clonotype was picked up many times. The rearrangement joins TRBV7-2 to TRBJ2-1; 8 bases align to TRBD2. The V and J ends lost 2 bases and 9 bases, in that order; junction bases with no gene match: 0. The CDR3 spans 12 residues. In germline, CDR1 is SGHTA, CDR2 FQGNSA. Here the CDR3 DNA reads TGTGCCAGCAGCTTACTAGCGGGTGAGCAGTTCTTC. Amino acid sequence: CASSLLAGEQFF.

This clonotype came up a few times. The CDR3 reads CASSLGYGLAHNEQFF. CDR3 DNA: TGTGCCAGCAGCTTAGGTTACGGACTAGCCCACAATGAGCAGTTCTTC. This chain uses TRBV7-9 with TRBJ2-1; 8 positions agree with TRBD2. The CDR3 loop spans 16 amino acids. V lost 1 base, J lost 5 bases, and 7 bases stayed unmatched. From germline, CDR1 is SEHNR and CDR2 FQNEAQ (reference sequence).

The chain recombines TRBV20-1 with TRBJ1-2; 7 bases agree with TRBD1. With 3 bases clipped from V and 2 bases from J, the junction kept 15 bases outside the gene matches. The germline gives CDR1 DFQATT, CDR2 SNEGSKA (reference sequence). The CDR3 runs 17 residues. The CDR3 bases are TGCAGTGCTAGTGGCGATCATCGTTTCAGGGGGAACTATGGCTACACCTTC. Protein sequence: CSASGDHRFRGNYGYTF.

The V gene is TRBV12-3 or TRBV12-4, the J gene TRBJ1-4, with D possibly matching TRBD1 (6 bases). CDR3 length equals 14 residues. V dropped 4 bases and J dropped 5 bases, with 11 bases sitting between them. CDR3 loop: CASSYRAANEKLFF. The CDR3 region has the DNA TGTGCCAGCAGTTACAGGGCCGCAAATGAAAAACTGTTTTTT.

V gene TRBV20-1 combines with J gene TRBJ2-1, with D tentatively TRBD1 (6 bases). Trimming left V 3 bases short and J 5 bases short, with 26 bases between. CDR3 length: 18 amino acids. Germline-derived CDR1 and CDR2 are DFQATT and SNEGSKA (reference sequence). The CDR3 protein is CSARGYLDRSPHNNEQFF. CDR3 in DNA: TGCAGTGCTAGGGGGTACCTCGACAGGTCTCCTCATAACAATGAGCAGTTCTTC.

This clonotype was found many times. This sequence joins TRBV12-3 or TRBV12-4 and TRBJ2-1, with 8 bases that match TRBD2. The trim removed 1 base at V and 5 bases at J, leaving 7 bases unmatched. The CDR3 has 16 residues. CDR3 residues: CASSLGGGIRDNEQFF. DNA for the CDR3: TGTGCCAGCAGTTTAGGCGGGGGGATCCGGGACAATGAGCAGTTCTTC.

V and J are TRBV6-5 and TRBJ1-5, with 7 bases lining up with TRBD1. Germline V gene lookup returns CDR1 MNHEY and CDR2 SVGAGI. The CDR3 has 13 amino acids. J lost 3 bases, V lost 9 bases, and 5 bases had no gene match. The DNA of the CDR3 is TGTGCCAGTGGGACAGTCTTCAATCAGCCCCAGCATTTT. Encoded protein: CASGTVFNQPQHF.

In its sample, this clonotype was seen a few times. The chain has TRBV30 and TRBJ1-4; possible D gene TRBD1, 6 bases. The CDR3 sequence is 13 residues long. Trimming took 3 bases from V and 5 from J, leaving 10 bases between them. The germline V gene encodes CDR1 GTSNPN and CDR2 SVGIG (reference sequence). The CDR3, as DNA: TGTGCCTGGAGCCCGGACAGAAATGAAAAACTGTTTTTT. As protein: CAWSPDRNEKLFF.

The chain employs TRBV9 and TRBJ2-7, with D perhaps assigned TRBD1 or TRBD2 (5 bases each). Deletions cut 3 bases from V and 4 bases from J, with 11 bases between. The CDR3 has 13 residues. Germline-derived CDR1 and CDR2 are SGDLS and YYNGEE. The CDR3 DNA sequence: TGTGCCAGCAGCGCCGGGGCCCCGTACGAGCAGTACTTC. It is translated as CASSAGAPYEQYF.

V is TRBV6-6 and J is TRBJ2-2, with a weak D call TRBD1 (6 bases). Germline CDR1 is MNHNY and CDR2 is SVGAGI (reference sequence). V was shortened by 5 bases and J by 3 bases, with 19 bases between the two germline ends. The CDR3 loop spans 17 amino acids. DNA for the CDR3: TGTGCCAGCAGTAGTGGGTCAGGGGTCATGGACACCGGGGAGCTGTTTTTT. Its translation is CASSSGSGVMDTGELFF.

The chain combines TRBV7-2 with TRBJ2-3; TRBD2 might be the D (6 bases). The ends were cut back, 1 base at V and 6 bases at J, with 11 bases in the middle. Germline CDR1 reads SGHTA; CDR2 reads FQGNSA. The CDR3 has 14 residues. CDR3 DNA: TGTGCCAGCAGCTTAGGCCCCCGGGGGGATACGCAGTATTTT. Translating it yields CASSLGPRGDTQYF. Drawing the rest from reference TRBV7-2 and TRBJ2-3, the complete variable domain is GAGVSQSPSNKVTEKGKDVELRCDPISGHTALYWYRQSLGQGLEFLIYFQGNSAPDKSGLPSDRFSAERTGGSVSTLTIQRTQQEDSAVYLCASSLGPRGDTQYFGPGTRLTVL.

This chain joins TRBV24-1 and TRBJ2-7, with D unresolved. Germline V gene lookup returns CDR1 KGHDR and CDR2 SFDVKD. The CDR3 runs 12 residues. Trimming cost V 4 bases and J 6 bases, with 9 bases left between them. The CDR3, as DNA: TGTGCCACCAGTGACCAGCGTGGCGAGCAGTACTTC. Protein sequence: CATSDQRGEQYF.

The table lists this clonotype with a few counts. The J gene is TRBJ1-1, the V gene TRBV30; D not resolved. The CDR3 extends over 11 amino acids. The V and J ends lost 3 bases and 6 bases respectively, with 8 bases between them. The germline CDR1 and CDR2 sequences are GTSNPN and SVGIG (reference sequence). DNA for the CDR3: TGTGCCTGGAGAAGGGAATCTGAAGCTTTCTTT. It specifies CAWRRESEAFF.

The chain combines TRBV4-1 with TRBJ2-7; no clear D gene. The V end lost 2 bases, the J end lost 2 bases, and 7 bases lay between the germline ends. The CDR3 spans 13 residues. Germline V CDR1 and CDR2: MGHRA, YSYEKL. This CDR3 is CASSQREAYEQYF. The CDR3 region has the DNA TGCGCCAGCAGCCAAAGAGAGGCCTACGAGCAGTACTTC.

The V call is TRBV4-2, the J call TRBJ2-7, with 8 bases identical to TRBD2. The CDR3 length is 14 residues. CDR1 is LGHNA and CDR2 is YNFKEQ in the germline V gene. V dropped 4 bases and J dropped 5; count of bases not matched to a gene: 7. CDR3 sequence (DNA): TGTGCCAGCAGCCCCCGGACTAGCTGGCACGAGCAGTACTTC. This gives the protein CASSPRTSWHEQYF.

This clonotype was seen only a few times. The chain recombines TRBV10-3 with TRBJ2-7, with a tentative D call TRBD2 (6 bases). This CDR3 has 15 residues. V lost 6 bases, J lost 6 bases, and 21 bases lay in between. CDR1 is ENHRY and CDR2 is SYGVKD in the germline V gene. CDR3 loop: CAIRRGGGPSGEQYF. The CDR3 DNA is TGTGCCATCAGGAGGGGAGGCGGTCCCAGCGGCGAGCAGTACTTC.

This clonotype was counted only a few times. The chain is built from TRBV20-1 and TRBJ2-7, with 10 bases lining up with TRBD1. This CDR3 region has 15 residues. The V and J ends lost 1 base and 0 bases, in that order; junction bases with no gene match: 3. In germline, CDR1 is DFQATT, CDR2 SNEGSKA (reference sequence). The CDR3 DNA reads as TGCAGTGCTAGAGTTGACAGGGGGCCCTCCTACGAGCAGTACTTC. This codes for CSARVDRGPSYEQYF.

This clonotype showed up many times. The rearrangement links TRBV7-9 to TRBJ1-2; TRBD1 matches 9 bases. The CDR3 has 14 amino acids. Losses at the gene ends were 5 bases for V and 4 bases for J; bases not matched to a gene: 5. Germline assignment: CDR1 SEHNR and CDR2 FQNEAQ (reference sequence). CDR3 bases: TGTGCCAGCAGCAGACAGGGGGAAAGCTATGGCTACACCTTC. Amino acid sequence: CASSRQGESYGYTF.

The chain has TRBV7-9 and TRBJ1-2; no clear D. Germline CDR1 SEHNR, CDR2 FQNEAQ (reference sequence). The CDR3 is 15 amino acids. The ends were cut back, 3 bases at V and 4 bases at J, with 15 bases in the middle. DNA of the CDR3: TGTGCCAGCAGCTTTGCAGAGACTCGGATCTATGGCTACACCTTC. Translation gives CASSFAETRIYGYTF.

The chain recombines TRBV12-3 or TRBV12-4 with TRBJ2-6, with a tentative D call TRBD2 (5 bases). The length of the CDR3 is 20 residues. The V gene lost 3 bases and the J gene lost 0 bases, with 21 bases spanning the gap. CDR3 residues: CASSLESESGIVSGANVLTF. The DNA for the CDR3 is TGTGCCAGCAGTTTGGAATCGGAATCCGGGATCGTCTCTGGGGCCAACGTCCTGACTTTC.

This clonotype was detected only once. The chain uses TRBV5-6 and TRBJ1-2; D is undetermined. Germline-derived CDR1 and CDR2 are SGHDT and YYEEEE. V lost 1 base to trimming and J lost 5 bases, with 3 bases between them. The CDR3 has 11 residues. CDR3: CASSLWYGYTF. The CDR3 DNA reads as TGTGCCAGCAGCTTGTGGTATGGCTACACCTTC.